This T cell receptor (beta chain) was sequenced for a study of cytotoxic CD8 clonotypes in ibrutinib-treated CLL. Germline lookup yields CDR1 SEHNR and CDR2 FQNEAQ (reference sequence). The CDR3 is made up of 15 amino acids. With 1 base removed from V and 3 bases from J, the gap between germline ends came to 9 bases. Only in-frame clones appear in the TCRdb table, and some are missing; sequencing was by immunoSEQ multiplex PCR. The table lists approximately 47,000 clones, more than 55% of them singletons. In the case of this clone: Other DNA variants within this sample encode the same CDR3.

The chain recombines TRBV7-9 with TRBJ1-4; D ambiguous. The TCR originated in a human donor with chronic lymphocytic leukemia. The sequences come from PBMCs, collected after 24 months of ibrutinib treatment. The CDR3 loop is CASSLGGGPNEKLFF. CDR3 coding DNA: TGTGCCAGCAGCTTAGGAGGTGGGCCTAATGAAAAACTGTTTTTT.